This passage covers 5 T cell receptor beta chains from one sample sequenced in a study of post-analysis software for immune sequencing data. Prepared libraries of TCR beta cDNA carried unique molecular identifiers. TCRdb passed the PCR reads through MiXCR, listing each CDR3 protein once. Of under 900,000 distinct CDR3 sequences in the sample, about 57% were seen once. Study conclusions and caveats: Comparison of patients with controls showed five TRBV segments more frequent in patients, TRBV5-6, TRBV5-1 and TRBV20-1 among them.

No antigens are known for them. Sample: blood. These receptors were obtained from a girl between 10 and 17 years old with multiple sclerosis.

The chain combines TRBV4-1 with TRBJ2-7, with 12 bases matching TRBD2. CDR1 and CDR2 from the germline V gene are MGHRA and YSYEKL. Losses at the gene ends were 1 base for V and 3 bases for J; bases not matched to a gene: 7. The CDR3 loop spans 17 amino acids. The CDR3 reads CASSQGLAGVPGYEQYF. CDR3 DNA: TGCGCCAGCAGCCAAGGACTAGCGGGAGTACCGGGCTACGAGCAGTACTTC.

V and J are TRBV7-9 and TRBJ2-4, with a possible D match to TRBD1 (6 bases). This CDR3 has 16 residues. The ends were cut back, 1 base at V and 5 bases at J, with 15 bases in the middle. CDR1 SEHNR and CDR2 FQNEAQ come from the germline V gene (reference sequence). The CDR3 bases are TGTGCCAGCAGCTTAGTTATCCTACAGGGAGAAAACATTCAGTACTTC. Amino acid sequence: CASSLVILQGENIQYF.

V usage is TRBV29-1 and J usage is TRBJ1-5; D is ambiguous. The CDR3 runs to 12 residues. The germline V gene has CDR1 SQVTM and CDR2 ANQGSEA. The ends were cut back, 4 bases at V and 6 bases at J, with 10 bases in the middle. The CDR3 sequence is CSVAHRGQPQHF. CDR3 sequence (DNA): TGCAGCGTTGCTCACCGAGGTCAGCCCCAGCATTTT.

This sequence joins TRBV5-1 and TRBJ2-5, with D uncertain. Matching the DNA end better, TRBJ2-7 makes the J call doubtful. The germline V gene encodes CDR1 SGHRS and CDR2 YFSETQ. This CDR3 has 15 residues. The DNA for the CDR3 is TGCGCCAGCAGCTTGATCAGCGACGCGTCCTACGAGCAGTACTTC. Protein product: CASSLISDASYEQYF.

V is TRBV7-9 and J is TRBJ2-1; no clear D gene. The V gene lost 3 bases and the J gene lost 2 bases, with 11 bases spanning the gap. This CDR3 spans 15 amino acids. In germline, CDR1 is SEHNR, CDR2 FQNEAQ (reference sequence). CDR3 sequence reads: CASSLNSPAYNEQFF. In nucleotides, the CDR3 is TGTGCCAGCAGCTTGAACTCCCCAGCCTACAATGAGCAGTTCTTC.